These T cell receptor beta chains were read from a single sample in a study of CD8 T cells in Susac syndrome. One entry per CDR3 protein results from TCRdb running MiXCR on the immunoSEQ multiplex PCR reads. Of 210,000 or so distinct CDR3 sequences listed, approximately 94% are singletons. The sequenced material came from CD4+ T cells from PBMCs. Receptor source: a human donor with Susac syndrome. CDR3s include the opening cysteine and the closing phenylalanine or tryptophan. D genes are given only for firm matches. For some rows the clone size is stated as once, few or many, or as a class when expanded; others skip it.

NA | 15 | TRBJ1-6 | NA | TRBV6-5 | TGTGCCAGCAGCACCGGGGGGGCAGGGTCTGGAACCCTCCACTTT | CASSTGGAGSGTLHF
TRBD1 | 15 | TRBJ2-7 | once | TRBV7-2 | TGTGCCAGCAGCACGACCGGGACAGGGACCCACGAGCAGTACTTC | CASSTTGTGTHEQYF
NA | 14 | TRBJ1-4 | NA | TRBV3-1 | TGTGCCAGCAGCCAAGGGACCCTTAATGAAAAACTGTTTTTT | CASSQGTLNEKLFF
TRBD1 | 14 | TRBJ1-1 | NA | TRBV29-1 | TGCAGCGTCGTACAGGGGGCCCTAAACACTGAAGCTTTCTTT | CSVVQGALNTEAFF
NA | 15 | TRBJ1-1 | NA | TRBV5-1 | TGCGCCAGCAGCTTGGCAACAGCTAGGGGCACTGAAGCTTTCTTT | CASSLATARGTEAFF
TRBD1 | 16 | TRBJ2-7 | NA | TRBV7-9 | TGTGCCAGCAGCTTATCCTACAGGGGCCGAACCTACGAGCAGTACTTC | CASSLSYRGRTYEQYF
NA | 13 | TRBJ1-1 | NA | TRBV30 | TGTGCCTGGAGTGTACCCGCAAACACTGAAGCTTTCTTT | CAWSVPANTEAFF
TRBD1 | 12 | TRBJ1-2 | NA | TRBV14 | TGTGCCAGCAGCCAATGGACAGGGGGAATCACCTTC | CASSQWTGGITF
NA | 12 | TRBJ2-5 | NA | TRBV20-1 | TGCAGTGCTAGAGGGGGGGAGGAGACCCAGTACTTC | CSARGGEETQYF
NA | 14 | TRBJ1-2 | NA | TRBV19 | TGTGCCAGTACCACGGGGGGGGGCGACTATGGCTACACCTTC | CASTTGGGDYGYTF
NA | 13 | TRBJ2-7 | NA | TRBV6-5 | TGTGCCAGCAGTTATCCCGGAGATTACGAGCAGTACTTC | CASSYPGDYEQYF
NA | 13 | TRBJ2-7 | few | TRBV7-2 | TGTGCCAGCACCAACGACCGAGCCTACGAGCAGTACTTC | CASTNDRAYEQYF
NA | 15 | TRBJ1-6 | NA | TRBV30 | TGTGCCTGGAGTGTTCTTCAGGGTCTCAATTCACCCCTCCACTTT | CAWSVLQGLNSPLHF
NA | 14 | TRBJ2-1 | NA | TRBV15 | TGTGCCACCAGCAGAGATCTACCGTCCAATGAGCAGTTCTTC | CATSRDLPSNEQFF
NA | 12 | TRBJ2-3 | NA | TRBV20-1 | TGCAGTATTGAGGGATTCACAGATACGCAGTATTTT | CSIEGFTDTQYF
NA | 14 | TRBJ1-3 | NA | TRBV12-3/TRBV12-4 | TGTGCCAGCAGTTTAGACCTCTCTGGAAACACCATATATTTT | CASSLDLSGNTIYF
TRBD1 | 13 | TRBJ2-5 | NA | TRBV18 | TGTGCCAGCTCTGCGGACAGGGCGGAGACCCAGTACTTC | CASSADRAETQYF
NA | 15 | TRBJ2-5 | NA | TRBV2 | TGTGCCAGCAGGGTCCGCGGGGCCCTACAAGAGACCCAGTACTTC | CASRVRGALQETQYF
TRBD1 | 13 | TRBJ2-1 | NA | TRBV20-1 | TGCAGTGCTCGGACAGGGAGCTACAATGAGCAGTTCTTC | CSARTGSYNEQFF
NA | 12 | TRBJ1-6 | NA | TRBV3-1 | TGTGCCAGCAGCCAAGATGAATCACCCCTCCACTTT | CASSQDESPLHF
TRBD1 | 14 | TRBJ1-5 | NA | TRBV30 | TGTGCCTGGGACGCTACAGGGGGCGAACAGCCCCAGCATTTT | CAWDATGGEQPQHF
NA | 11 | TRBJ2-3 | NA | TRBV12-3/TRBV12-4 | TGTGCCAGCAGTTTAAGAACAGGGTGGTATTTT | CASSLRTGWYF
NA | 15 | TRBJ1-5 | NA | TRBV6-6 | TGTGCCAGCAGTTCCCCGGGACCGGAGAATCAGCCCCAGCATTTT | CASSSPGPENQPQHF
NA | 12 | TRBJ2-5 | NA | TRBV7-2 | TGTGCCAGCAGCTTAGTGGCGGAGACCCAGTACTTC | CASSLVAETQYF